One and the same sample provided the 14 T cell receptor beta chains below, sequenced in a study of vaccination effects on CD4 cells after COVID-19. Sequencing in the ViraFEST assay came after antigen-specific CD4+ T cells had been expanded with viral peptide pools, which were used to stimulate PBMC. Cells that had been cultured for 10 days were the source of isolated CD4+ T cells. It was two doses of either the BNT162b2 or mRNA-1273 vaccine that participants received. These receptors have no identified antigens. Sequencing was performed with immunoSEQ multiplex PCR; in TCRdb, only in-frame clones are kept and a portion is missing. The table lists some 70,000 clones, around 81% of them singletons. The sequencing used CD4+ T cells from PBMCs cultured with HCoV-229E spike peptides, collected after COVID-19 vaccination. These receptors all stem from a human donor who received a COVID-19 vaccine.

This clone was observed a handful of times. The CDR3 sequence is CASSQERVPENIQYF. In DNA form, the CDR3 reads TGTGCCAGCAGCCAAGAACGGGTACCGGAAAACATTCAGTACTTC. V usage is TRBV4-2 and J usage is TRBJ2-4; D unclear. Trimming removed 0 bases at V and 5 bases at J, with 11 bases between. This CDR3 has 15 amino acids. Germline lookup yields CDR1 LGHNA and CDR2 YNFKEQ.

This clone was detected only once. The V gene is TRBV15, the J gene TRBJ1-1; D ambiguous. The V gene's germline CDR1 is LNHNV and CDR2 YYDKDF (reference sequence). The V gene lost 0 bases and the J gene lost 6 bases, with 8 bases spanning the gap. The CDR3 sequence is 13 residues long. CDR3 nucleotide sequence: TGTGCCACCAGCAGAGACCCTCAGTCTGAAGCTTTCTTT. This sequence encodes CATSRDPQSEAFF. The full variable domain, in which reference TRBV15 and TRBJ1-1 provide the parts outside the CDR3, is DAMVIQNPRYQVTQFGKPVTLSCSQTLNHNVMYWYQQKSSQAPKLLFHYYDKDFNNEADTPDNFQSRRPNTSFCFLDIRSPGLGDTAMYLCATSRDPQSEAFFGQGTRLTVV.

This chain connects TRBV12-3 or TRBV12-4 to TRBJ1-2; D unresolved. The CDR3 loop spans 13 amino acids. Between the trimmed V and J ends, which lost 7 bases and 9 bases, there was a span of 18 bases. This CDR3 is CASTRRDIRRYTF. Written as DNA, the CDR3 is TGTGCCAGCACCCGGAGAGACATCCGGCGCTACACCTTC.

The chain employs TRBV6-2 or TRBV6-3 and TRBJ2-7; 8 bases map to TRBD1. The germline V gene has CDR1 MNHEY and CDR2 SVGEGT. This CDR3 contains 14 residues. V trimming: 2 bases; J trimming: 6 bases; junction bases outside the gene matches: 6. The chain's CDR3 is CASSYGQGAFEQYV. As DNA, the CDR3 is TGTGCCAGCAGTTACGGGCAGGGGGCATTCGAGCAGTACGTC.

The rearrangement links TRBV7-8 to TRBJ1-1; TRBD1 matches at 10 bases. V lost 2 bases to trimming and J lost 4 bases; unmatched junction nucleotides: 13. Germline CDR1 SGHVS, CDR2 FQNEAQ. There are 18 residues in the CDR3. The chain's CDR3 is CASSLMSRDRGSGTEAFF. The CDR3 nucleotides read TGTGCCAGCAGCTTAATGTCCCGGGACAGGGGAAGCGGCACTGAAGCTTTCTTT. The entire variable domain, with the rest obtained from reference TRBV7-8 and TRBJ1-1, is as follows: GAGVSQSPRYKVAKRGQDVALRCDPISGHVSLFWYQQALGQGPEFLTYFQNEAQLDKSGLPSDRFFAERPEGSVSTLKIQRTQQEDSAVYLCASSLMSRDRGSGTEAFFGQGTRLTVV.

The CDR3 DNA is TGCGCCAGCAGTTCCGCCGGACAGGGTGCTACGCAGTATTTT. Protein product: CASSSAGQGATQYF. The chain carries TRBV5-1 and TRBJ2-3; 8 bases map to TRBD1. The CDR3 contains 14 residues. The J segment lost 8 bases and the V segment lost 5 bases, leaving 10 bases of the junction unmatched. The V gene's germline CDR1 is SGHRS and CDR2 YFSETQ.

The chain carries TRBV5-1 and TRBJ2-3, with a weak D call TRBD1 (6 bases). Germline V gene sequence: CDR1 SGHRS, CDR2 YFSETQ. This CDR3 has 14 residues. V lost 5 bases and J 0 bases, leaving 10 bases between the germline ends. CDR3 DNA: TGCGCCAGCAGACAGGGACATAGCACAGATACGCAGTATTTT. It is translated as CASRQGHSTDTQYF. Drawing the rest from reference TRBV5-1 and TRBJ2-3, the complete variable domain is KAGVTQTPRYLIKTRGQQVTLSCSPISGHRSVSWYQQTPGQGLQFLFEYFSETQRNKGNFPGRFSGRQFSNSRSEMNVSTLELGDSALYLCASRQGHSTDTQYFGPGTRLTVL.

This clone turned up a few times. This chain uses TRBV18 with TRBJ2-5; unclear D gene. The CDR3 is 11 residues long. Deletions cut 5 bases from V and 5 bases from J, with 6 bases between. Germline V gene lookup returns CDR1 KGHSH and CDR2 LQKENI. The DNA for the CDR3 is TGTGCCAGCTCATTTCGGGAGACCCAGTACTTC. It translates to CASSFRETQYF.

The chain recombines TRBV7-3 with TRBJ1-1; 8 nucleotides line up with TRBD1. J gave up 1 base and V 5 bases, and 6 bases lay outside the gene matches. CDR3 length: 15 amino acids. The germline V gene has CDR1 SGHTA and CDR2 FQGTGA. CDR3 coding DNA: TGTGCCAGCAGCCCCTCCGGACAGGGGAACACTGAAGCTTTCTTT. Its translation: CASSPSGQGNTEAFF.

The chain links TRBV2 to TRBJ1-1; 7 bases match TRBD1. Trimming removed 4 bases from V and 4 bases from J; junction bases left unmatched: 3. The germline gives CDR1 SNHLY, CDR2 FYNNEI. The CDR3 contains 13 residues. The DNA of the CDR3 is TGTGCCAGCAGTGCTGCAGGGGGCACTGAAGCTTTCTTT. Translation: CASSAAGGTEAFF.

J is TRBJ1-5 and V is TRBV5-1, with 10 nucleotides matching TRBD1. V was clipped by 4 bases and J by 5 bases; unmatched bases: 3. The V gene's germline CDR1 is SGHRS and CDR2 YFSETQ. CDR3 size: 14 residues. CDR3 in amino acids: CASSLGQGDQPQHF. CDR3 DNA: TGCGCCAGCAGCCTCGGACAGGGGGATCAGCCCCAGCATTTT.

J is TRBJ1-2 and V is TRBV19; 7 nucleotides align to TRBD1. With 5 bases clipped from V and 5 bases from J, the junction kept 11 bases outside the gene matches. Per the germline V gene, CDR1 is LNHDA and CDR2 is SQIVND (reference sequence). The CDR3 length is 15 residues. CDR3 residues: CASSRGAGGAYGYTF. CDR3 bases: TGTGCCAGTAGTCGCGGGGCAGGGGGTGCATATGGCTACACCTTC.

The chain links TRBV7-2 to TRBJ2-1; 8 nucleotides match TRBD2. V gave up 3 bases and J gave up 9 bases; unmatched junction bases: 10. The V gene's germline CDR1 is SGHTA and CDR2 FQGNSA. CDR3 length: 15 residues. The chain's CDR3 is CASSFMLPAGGEQFF. CDR3 nucleotides: TGTGCCAGCAGCTTTATGTTGCCGGCGGGGGGTGAGCAGTTCTTC.

This clone has a single count. The chain couples TRBV6-1 to TRBJ2-2; TRBD1 aligns across 7 bases. The CDR3 spans 17 residues. Germline loops: CDR1 MNHNS, CDR2 SASEGT. V was pared by 0 bases and J by 5 bases, with 9 bases of the junction left unmatched. CDR3 nucleotides: TGTGCCAGCAGTGAAGCGGGGACAGCTCGGAGAACCGGGGAGCTGTTTTTT. This gives the protein CASSEAGTARRTGELFF.